The 19 T cell receptor beta chains in this list originate from one sample, sequenced in a study of human T cells and chemical hapten exposure. MiXCR, run by TCRdb on the 5' RACE reads, gives a single entry per CDR3 protein. The sample holds 150,000 or so distinct CDR3 sequences; 4.1% are singletons and the top ten take around 1.4%. The study extracted total RNA from unfractionated whole blood. These receptors all stem from a female donor in good health.

This clonotype occurred many times. V and J are TRBV7-9 and TRBJ2-3; 7 bases match TRBD2. Trimming removed 5 bases from V and 0 bases from J; junction bases left unmatched: 14. This CDR3 region has 18 residues. Germline V gene lookup returns CDR1 SEHNR and CDR2 FQNEAQ (reference sequence). The CDR3 coding sequence is TGTGCCAGCAGCCCACAGTACACTCCAGCGGGGAGCACAGATACGCAGTATTTT. Amino acid sequence: CASSPQYTPAGSTDTQYF.

This clonotype was counted between two and nine times. This chain uses TRBV5-6 with TRBJ1-2; D unresolved. The V and J ends lost 4 bases and 0 bases respectively, with 7 bases between them. The CDR3 runs to 13 residues. Germline values: CDR1 SGHDT, CDR2 YYEEEE. The CDR3 loop is CASSPQTNYGYTF. The CDR3 DNA reads TGTGCCAGCAGCCCCCAGACTAACTATGGCTACACCTTC.

In this sample, this clonotype turned up many times. The genes are TRBV12-3 or TRBV12-4 and TRBJ2-4; possible D gene TRBD1, 5 bases. The ends were cut back, 2 bases at V and 4 bases at J, with 9 bases in the middle. The CDR3 has 14 residues. DNA for the CDR3: TGTGCCAGCAGTTTACCCCAGGGTAAAAACATTCAGTACTTC. It encodes CASSLPQGKNIQYF.

The chain carries TRBV25-1 and TRBJ2-5, with D hard to call. Trimming removed 4 bases from V and 7 bases from J, with 13 bases in between. The CDR3 runs 13 residues. The V gene's germline CDR1 is MGHDK and CDR2 SYGVNS. CDR3 loop: CASSGTVTGTQYF. In DNA form, the CDR3 reads TGTGCCAGCAGTGGCACGGTCACCGGGACCCAGTACTTC.

At least ten counts were recorded for this clonotype. The chain couples TRBV18 to TRBJ1-2; 9 nucleotides align to TRBD1. Germline V gene sequence: CDR1 KGHSH, CDR2 LQKENI. J gave up 0 bases and V 2 bases, and 7 bases lay outside the gene matches. The CDR3 loop spans 17 amino acids. CDR3 amino acids: CASSPVRDRATNYGYTF. In DNA form, the CDR3 reads TGTGCCAGCTCACCAGTCCGGGACAGGGCCACTAACTATGGCTACACCTTC.

This clonotype appeared many times. This chain connects TRBV19 to TRBJ1-1, with 9 bases identical to TRBD1. The germline V gene has CDR1 LNHDA and CDR2 SQIVND (reference sequence). V lost 3 bases to trimming and J lost 4 bases; unmatched junction nucleotides: 9. The length of the CDR3 is 16 residues. CDR3: CASSITGTGMGTEAFF. CDR3 nucleotides: TGTGCCAGTAGTATCACCGGGACAGGGATGGGCACTGAAGCTTTCTTT.

Regarding this clonotype: This clone may be a read error of a much larger clone one base away. The chain couples TRBV27 to TRBJ2-5; 10 positions agree with TRBD2. The CDR3 extends over 14 amino acids. V shed 6 bases, J shed 10 bases, and the junction held 11 bases outside the gene matches. Germline-derived CDR1 and CDR2 are MNHEY and SMNVEV (reference sequence). CDR3 DNA: TGTGCCAGCAGAATGGGACGAGCGGGGGGGGGCCAGTACTTC. This codes for CASRMGRAGGGQYF.

V and J are TRBV5-1 and TRBJ2-1, with D tentatively TRBD1 (5 bases). Germline V gene lookup returns CDR1 SGHRS and CDR2 YFSETQ. V was clipped by 2 bases and J by 9 bases, with 15 bases between them. The CDR3 has 14 amino acids. The CDR3 DNA is TGCGCCAGCAGCTTTTACGGACATTTTGGTGAGCAGTTCTTC. Amino acids: CASSFYGHFGEQFF.

This clonotype appeared many times. This chain links TRBV11-2 with TRBJ2-1, with D unresolved. The ends were cut back, 2 bases at V and 6 bases at J, with 11 bases in the middle. This CDR3 region has 14 residues. Germline V gene sequence: CDR1 SGHAT, CDR2 FQNNGV. The CDR3 protein is CASSLYSGSNEQFF. The CDR3 DNA reads TGTGCCAGCAGCTTATATTCCGGGTCCAATGAGCAGTTCTTC.

This clonotype was observed many times. The chain couples TRBV29-1 to TRBJ1-1, with D maybe TRBD1 (5 bases). The CDR3 has 12 residues. V shed 4 bases and J shed 4 bases, with 10 bases lying between them. CDR1 SQVTM and CDR2 ANQGSEA come from the germline V gene. The CDR3: CSVGQGSTEAFF. Here the CDR3 DNA reads TGCAGCGTTGGGCAGGGAAGCACTGAAGCTTTCTTT.

In this sample, this clonotype turned up many times. The rearrangement links TRBV20-1 to TRBJ1-1; D not resolved. The V gene's germline CDR1 is DFQATT and CDR2 SNEGSKA (reference sequence). The CDR3 totals 13 residues. The ends were cut back, 5 bases at V and 4 bases at J, with 14 bases in the middle. CDR3 DNA sequence: TGCAGTGCTCTTCCTGTAACGGGCACTGAAGCTTTCTTT. Its translation is CSALPVTGTEAFF.

This clonotype came up many times. The V call is TRBV20-1, the J call TRBJ1-6; TRBD1 agrees at 7 bases. Per the germline V gene, CDR1 is DFQATT and CDR2 is SNEGSKA (reference sequence). Trimming at V came to 2 bases and at J to 8 bases, leaving 6 bases not matched to a gene. The CDR3 consists of 14 residues. CDR3 in amino acids: CSARPGTAYSPLHF. CDR3 sequence (DNA): TGCAGTGCTAGACCGGGGACAGCATATTCACCCCTCCACTTT.

The sample holds many counts of this clonotype. The V call is TRBV12-3 or TRBV12-4, the J call TRBJ1-1; D is undetermined. The length of the CDR3 is 14 residues. Trimming pared 3 bases from V and 8 bases from J, leaving 16 bases between. The CDR3 loop is CASSFVFAWKEAFF. CDR3 nucleotides: TGTGCCAGCAGTTTCGTTTTCGCCTGGAAGGAAGCTTTCTTT.

This clonotype was seen repeatedly, ten times or more. The chain links TRBV6-2 or TRBV6-3 to TRBJ1-1; D is ambiguous. Looked up from germline, CDR1 is MNHEY and CDR2 is SVGEGT. The CDR3 length is 14 residues. Trimming took off 5 bases at V and 0 bases at J, with 10 bases between the two ends. CDR3 DNA sequence: TGTGCCAGCAGTAAACAGCCGATGAACACTGAAGCTTTCTTT. This encodes CASSKQPMNTEAFF.

This clonotype has a count of ten or more. The chain employs TRBV10-3 and TRBJ2-5, with 7 positions matching TRBD1. Per germline, CDR1 ENHRY and CDR2 SYGVKD. The CDR3 sequence is 17 residues long. The V segment lost 4 bases and the J segment 2 bases; nucleotides outside the gene matches: 13. The CDR3, as DNA: TGTGCCATCAGTGCTCACCCAGCTGGACAGGAGCAAGAGACCCAGTACTTC. It translates to CAISAHPAGQEQETQYF.

This clonotype was counted many times. The V call is TRBV18, the J call TRBJ1-5; D is ambiguous. There are 14 residues in the CDR3. V gave up 0 bases and J gave up 1 base, with 4 bases separating them. Per germline, CDR1 KGHSH and CDR2 LQKENI. The CDR3 region is CASSPPGSNQPQHF. The CDR3 DNA sequence: TGTGCCAGCTCACCACCGGGGAGCAATCAGCCCCAGCATTTT.

This clonotype was observed many times. The chain couples TRBV7-9 to TRBJ2-7; 9 bases agree with TRBD2. The CDR3 sequence is 17 residues long. Germline CDR1 is SEHNR and CDR2 is FQNEAQ (reference sequence). The J segment lost 4 bases and the V segment lost 2 bases, leaving 12 bases of the junction unmatched. CDR3 residues: CASSLSPPGRGGYEQYF. CDR3 DNA sequence: TGTGCCAGCAGCTTAAGCCCCCCGGGGCGGGGGGGATACGAGCAGTACTTC.

There are many counts of this clonotype. The chain links TRBV7-2 to TRBJ2-7, with TRBD2 matching 7 bases. CDR1 is SGHTA, CDR2 FQGNSA, per germline. With V trimmed by 3 bases and J by 2 bases, 4 bases remained unmatched. The CDR3 consists of 14 residues. The DNA for the CDR3 is TGTGCCAGCAGCTTGGGGGGGTTGACCTACGAGCAGTACTTC. Protein product: CASSLGGLTYEQYF.

This clonotype was counted ten times or more. The chain carries TRBV11-3 and TRBJ2-5; TRBD2 agrees at 9 bases. The CDR3 is made up of 15 amino acids. Germline trimming cut 4 bases from V and 1 base from J; bases unmatched to any gene: 4. CDR1 is SGHNT and CDR2 is YENEEA in the germline V gene. The CDR3 reads CASSSISGGQETQYF. The CDR3 region has the DNA TGTGCCAGCAGCTCCATTAGCGGGGGCCAAGAGACCCAGTACTTC.